The TCR beta chain under discussion was sequenced for a study of cytomegalovirus exposure and HLA in healthy donors. Whole-study results and caveats: Cytomegalovirus association was assigned to some 160 TCR beta chains.

This CDR3 has 15 residues. The germline gives CDR1 LNHDA, CDR2 SQIVND (reference sequence). V shed 5 bases and J shed 1 base, with 12 bases lying between them. Assay: immunoSEQ multiplex PCR; the TCRdb copy retains only in-frame clones and omits some. The sample includes approximately 97,000 clones, about 95% of them seen just once. Remarks on this clone: Antigen unknown.

Sequencing used PBMCs. This sequence joins TRBV19 and TRBJ2-1; tentatively, D is TRBD2 (6 bases). The origin of this receptor is a woman in her late teens or twenties in good health and CMV-seronegative. CDR3 bases: TGTGCCAGTAGTCCTAGCGTCCTTTCCTACAATGAGCAGTTCTTC. Its translation is CASSPSVLSYNEQFF. The full variable domain, with the rest looked up from reference TRBV19 and TRBJ2-1, is DGGITQSPKYLFRKEGQNVTLSCEQNLNHDAMYWYRQDPGQGLRLIYYSQIVNDFQKGDIAEGYSVSREKKESFPLTVTSAQKNPTAFYLCASSPSVLSYNEQFFGPGTRLTVL.